Listed below are T cell receptor beta chains from one sample, sequenced in a study of HIV-infected patients and healthy controls. TCRdb recomputed calls from the 5' RACE reads with MiXCR, one row per CDR3 protein. Of roughly 9,800 distinct CDR3 sequences in the sample, almost 6% are singletons; the top ten hold 28%. The sample in question was blood, obtained during antiretroviral therapy. These receptors all stem from an adult with HIV infection. The donor label of this sample is uncertain. CDR3s include the opening cysteine and the closing phenylalanine or tryptophan. A D gene is named only where the DNA matches it firmly. Rows may omit the clone size; those that give it use once, few, many or a size class.

many	17	TRBV20-1	TRBD2	TRBJ2-3	TGCAGTGCTAGAGCTTGGACTAGCGGGAGGGGCACAGATACGCAGTATTTT	CSARAWTSGRGTDTQYF
many	14	TRBV6-5	.	TRBJ1-1	TGTGCCAGCAGTTACTCGATGGGCAGGGGAGTAGCTTTCTTT	CASSYSMGRGVAFF
many	11	TRBV29-1	TRBD1	TRBJ1-1	TGCAGCGTTGTTGGGACAGCTGAAGCTTTCTTT	CSVVGTAEAFF
medium-sized	14	TRBV30	.	TRBJ2-1	TGTGCCTGGAGCTGGGGGGAAGGATTGGATGAGCAGTTCTTC	CAWSWGEGLDEQFF
many	13	TRBV20-1	TRBD1	TRBJ1-5	TGCAGTGCGGTAGACAGGGTTGATCAGCCCCAGCATTTT	CSAVDRVDQPQHF
many	12	TRBV5-1	.	TRBJ1-1	TGCGCCAGCAGACGTGCAAGAGATGAAGCTTTCTTT	CASRRARDEAFF
medium-sized	11	TRBV29-1	.	TRBJ1-1	TGCAGCGTTGAACCGGGGACTGAAGCTTTCTTT	CSVEPGTEAFF
many	15	TRBV7-2	TRBD1	TRBJ1-5	TGTGCCAGCAGCCCGACAGGGAGAGGCAATCAGCCCCAGCATTTT	CASSPTGRGNQPQHF
many	16	TRBV24-1	.	TRBJ1-5	TGTGCCACCAGTGGTTCCATCGGGCCGAGCAATCAGCCCCAGCATTTT	CATSGSIGPSNQPQHF
many	13	TRBV5-1	.	TRBJ1-2	TGCGCCAGCAGCCGGGACGGCGACTATGGCTACACCTTC	CASSRDGDYGYTF
many	16	TRBV20-1	.	TRBJ1-3	TGCAGTGCTAGAGGGGCCGCACGTAGCTCTGGAAACACCATATATTTT	CSARGAARSSGNTIYF
many	16	TRBV20-1	TRBD2	TRBJ2-4	TGCAGTGCTCCCAAGGGAGGGCGTGTAGCCAAAAACATTCAGTACTTC	CSAPKGGRVAKNIQYF
many	17	TRBV3-1	TRBD2	TRBJ2-1	TGTGCCAGCAGCCAAAGCTGGACTAGCGGGGGGAACAATGAGCAGTTCTTC	CASSQSWTSGGNNEQFF
many	13	TRBV12-3/TRBV12-4	.	TRBJ1-3	TGTGCCAGCAGCCACGGGGCAGCACGCACCATATATTTT	CASSHGAARTIYF
many	14	TRBV7-2	.	TRBJ1-2	TGTGCCAGCAGCTCACTGAGCGGGCACTATGGCTACACCTTC	CASSSLSGHYGYTF
many	16	TRBV27	TRBD1	TRBJ1-3	TGTGCCAGCAGTTTATCGGGGACAGGGTCAGGAAACACCATATATTTT	CASSLSGTGSGNTIYF
many	13	TRBV12-3/TRBV12-4	TRBD2	TRBJ2-1	TGTGCCAGCACTTGGGGACTAGCGAATGAGCAGTTCTTC	CASTWGLANEQFF
many	16	TRBV20-1	TRBD2	TRBJ2-1	TGCAGTGCTAGAGATAGCTCTAGCGGGCATTACAATGAGCAGTTCTTC	CSARDSSSGHYNEQFF
many	14	TRBV3-1	.	TRBJ1-3	TGTGCCAGCAGCCAAGGAGTGCGTGCGAACACCATATATTTT	CASSQGVRANTIYF
many	13	TRBV29-1	.	TRBJ2-2	TGCAGCGCCATTACCACGAACACCGGGGAGCTGTTTTTT	CSAITTNTGELFF
few	12	TRBV5-1	.	TRBJ2-3	TGCGCCAGCAGCTTAGGGGGAGATACGCAGTATTTT	CASSLGGDTQYF
many	12	TRBV21-1	.	TRBJ2-7	TGTGCCAGCAGCAACAGGGACTCCGAGCAGTACTTC	CASSNRDSEQYF
many	19	TRBV12-5	TRBD1	TRBJ2-1	TGTGCTAGTGGTTTGATATTGATCGGGACAGCAAGCTCCTACAATGAGCAGTTCTTC	CASGLILIGTASSYNEQFF
many	11	TRBV24-1	.	TRBJ1-2	TGTGCCACCAGTGCAGGGTATGGCTACACCTTC	CATSAGYGYTF
many	16	TRBV20-1	.	TRBJ1-1	TGCAGTGCTAGAGATCGGACAAGGGGAACGAACACTGAAGCTTTCTTT	CSARDRTRGTNTEAFF
many	14	TRBV12-3/TRBV12-4	.	TRBJ1-1	TGTGCCAGCAGTTTAATTAACGCGCGGACTGAAGCTTTCTTT	CASSLINARTEAFF
many	14	TRBV5-1	.	TRBJ1-1	TGCGCCAGCAGCCCCCGGGACGGGAACACTGAAGCTTTCTTT	CASSPRDGNTEAFF
medium-sized	15	TRBV6-5	TRBD2	TRBJ2-3	TGTGCCAGCAGTTGGCGGGGGGGCCGGGCAGATACGCAGTATTTT	CASSWRGGRADTQYF
few	16	TRBV6-5	.	TRBJ2-2	TGTGCCAGCAGTACTACCGGGACGCTATACACCGGGGAGCTGTTTTTT	CASSTTGTLYTGELFF
medium-sized	14	TRBV2	.	TRBJ2-1	TGTGCCAGCAGTGAATTGGTCACGGACAATGAGCAGTTCTTC	CASSELVTDNEQFF
medium-sized	15	TRBV18	TRBD2	TRBJ2-5	TGTGCCAGCTCACCCTCGGGGGGGGCGAAAGAGACCCAGTACTTC	CASSPSGGAKETQYF
many	15	TRBV9	TRBD2	TRBJ2-7	TGTGCCAGCAGCGAAGGACTAGCGGGGGAGGACGAGCAGTACTTC	CASSEGLAGEDEQYF
.	11	TRBV12-3/TRBV12-4	.	TRBJ2-7	TGTGCCAGCAGGGCTACCTACGAGCAGTACTTC	CASRATYEQYF
many	13	TRBV7-3	.	TRBJ2-1	TGTGCCAGCAGCCGGTCGGTACGGGATGAGCAGTTCTTC	CASSRSVRDEQFF
many	16	TRBV6-2/TRBV6-3	TRBD2	TRBJ2-5	TGTGCCAGCAGCCCGGGACTAGCGGGGGCTGAAGAGACCCAGTACTTC	CASSPGLAGAEETQYF
few	16	TRBV12-3/TRBV12-4	TRBD1	TRBJ1-6	TGTGCCAGCACCAATGTCCTGGGACAGGGAGGATCACCCCTCCACTTT	CASTNVLGQGGSPLHF
medium-sized	15	TRBV11-2	.	TRBJ1-3	TGTGCCAGCAGCCAACCCGGGACAACTGGAAACACCATATATTTT	CASSQPGTTGNTIYF
few	14	TRBV6-6	TRBD1	TRBJ1-5	TGTGCCAGCAGGATGACAGGGGAAAATCAGCCCCAGCATTTT	CASRMTGENQPQHF
medium-sized	13	TRBV6-5	.	TRBJ2-4	TGTGCCAGCAGTTTGGGCAGCAAAAACATTCAGTACTTC	CASSLGSKNIQYF
many	14	TRBV5-6	.	TRBJ1-5	TGTGCCAGCAGCTTTGGGACATCCATGCAACCCCAGCATTTT	CASSFGTSMQPQHF
many	13	TRBV2	.	TRBJ2-1	TGTGCCAGCAGTGAACTAGGCAACAATGAGCAGTTCTTC	CASSELGNNEQFF
medium-sized	13	TRBV7-7	TRBD2	TRBJ2-5	TGTGCCAGCAGCTCAGGACTAGAAGAGACCCAGTACTTC	CASSSGLEETQYF
medium-sized	14	TRBV3-1	.	TRBJ1-1	TGTGCCAGCAGCCCCAATGCGGGGCGCTCTGAAGCTTTCTTT	CASSPNAGRSEAFF
many	17	TRBV7-2	TRBD1	TRBJ1-1	TGTGCCAGCAGCTTAGTCGGGACAGGCGGCTCAGGTTTTGAAGCTTTCTTT	CASSLVGTGGSGFEAFF
many	15	TRBV6-4	.	TRBJ1-5	TGTGCCAGCAGTGACGTCCCGGGAAACGATCAGCCCCAGCATTTT	CASSDVPGNDQPQHF
few	15	TRBV4-1	.	TRBJ1-1	TGCGCCAGCAGCCAATGGCCAGGGGTTGGCACTGAAGCTTTCTTT	CASSQWPGVGTEAFF
many	13	TRBV11-2	.	TRBJ1-1	TGTGCCAGCAGCCGGACAGAGAACACTGAAGCTTTCTTT	CASSRTENTEAFF
many	13	TRBV6-5	.	TRBJ2-3	TGTGCCACTAGACAACCCTTTCCAGATACGCAGTATTTT	CATRQPFPDTQYF
many	17	TRBV7-2	.	TRBJ2-7	TGTGCCAGCAGCTTAGTGTCCGGGCCAGGCCTTTCCTACGAGCAGTACTTC	CASSLVSGPGLSYEQYF
many	14	TRBV11-2	.	TRBJ2-2	TGTGCCAGCAGCTCCCCGAGGGACACCGGGGAGCTGTTTTTT	CASSSPRDTGELFF
many	15	TRBV7-2	TRBD2	TRBJ2-5	TGTGCCAGCAGCCCGACCGGACTAGCGGGAGAGACCCAGTACTTC	CASSPTGLAGETQYF
many	15	TRBV10-3	TRBD1	TRBJ1-1	TGTGCCATCCGTACAGGGGGCCTTATGAACACTGAAGCTTTCTTT	CAIRTGGLMNTEAFF
.	12	TRBV29-1	.	TRBJ2-1	TGCAGCGTTTCTCGGAATCTGTATGAGCAGTTCTTC	CSVSRNLYEQFF